The present T cell receptor beta chain was sequenced within a study of blood T cell repertoires in COVID-19. Across the whole study: The study drew acute and convalescent COVID-19 samples from the United States, Italy and Spain. PBMCs, B-cell-depleted T cells, or T cells provided the cDNA or gDNA that made up the material.

Original handling: Amplification of reference gene primers was used by the study to estimate nucleated cell counts. Assay: immunoSEQ multiplex PCR; the TCRdb copy retains only in-frame clones and omits some. V and J calls and clone size are given by that table; D and trimming were obtained from the DNA. Of more than 95,000 clones listed, less than 90% were seen once; the top ten hold about 8%. The ends were cut back, 0 bases at V and 2 bases at J, with 11 bases in the middle. The CDR3 spans 15 residues. The V gene's germline CDR1 is SGHNT and CDR2 YYREEE (reference sequence). This TCR derives from a man between 70 and 80 years old who had recovered from COVID-19. Input material: peripheral blood. This sequence joins TRBV5-4 and TRBJ2-5; D may be TRBD2 (5 bases). The CDR3 protein is CASSLAKAAQETQYF. The CDR3, as DNA: TGTGCCAGCAGCTTGGCCAAAGCGGCACAAGAGACCCAGTACTTC.